This TCR beta chain was documented in a study of beta chain features in type 1 diabetes. Study conclusions and caveats: There was no resolution here of whether HLA type influences TCRB rearrangement. When Type 1 diabetes patients were examined, their TCRB CDR3s proved moderately but significantly shorter in all four CD4+ subsets. Diminished insertions and augmented deletions at VDJ junctions characterized type 1 diabetes patients.

This clone was observed a handful of times. Its antigen is not identified. Sorting that relied on CD45RO/CCR7/CD25/CD127/CD95/CD27 yielded CD4+ naive, central memory, regulatory and stem cell-like memory cells. The study reverse transcribed the entire isolated RNA, so it sequenced expressed TCRB transcripts. Profiling relied on immunoSEQ multiplex PCR, and the TCRdb table lists in-frame clones only, not all of them. The sample consists of 850,000 to 900,000 clones, roughly 17% of them appearing once. CDR1 is LGHNT, CDR2 FRNRAP, per germline. Trimming stripped 1 base from V and 9 bases from J, with 7 bases between. The CDR3 covers 12 residues.

Sequencing was carried out using naive CD4+ T cells from blood. The chain joins TRBV12-5 to TRBJ2-1, with D uncertain. This TCR was sampled from a woman aged 18-30 years in good health. The CDR3 reads CASGLGQSEQFF. The CDR3 nucleotides read TGTGCTAGTGGTTTGGGCCAAAGTGAGCAGTTCTTC.